Included here is one T cell receptor beta chain sequence, with context. Its specific antigen is unknown. No much larger clone exists at a distance of one base, and base qualities are not known. The same CDR3 also results from other DNA sequences found in this sample. These data originate in a study of shared clonotypes between healthy human individuals (dated by TCRdb to the early 2020s). Turning to the overall study: The cohort comprised a couple of women and a few men aged 18 to 49 years. Different laboratories and diverse techniques were used to prepare libraries and sequence TCR repertoires, to increase sequencing depth and limit assay-specific biases. Blood TCR repertoires of four to six healthy adults were deeply sequenced to estimate repertoire size and the extent of clonotype sharing between individuals. Each donor's leukapheresis produced roughly between about 0.85 and 10 billion PBMCs. Per donor, three plates each were used for CD4 naive and CD4 memory, two for CD8 naive, and one for CD8 memory. What the work shows at the level of the full study, not this receptor alone: Naive subsets generally had larger estimated clonotype richness than memory subsets did. Pairwise subsampling indicated that sequencing depth was expected to affect the degree of clonotype sharing among donors. Sharing across a few donors was observed for around 4.8% of naive CD4, around 3.5% of naive CD8, 2% to 2.5% of memory CD4, and about 0.4% of memory CD8 clonotypes. Compared with non-shared clonotypes, the clonotypes found in all four sorted-subset donors had higher generation probabilities. Because the study included a small number of donors, the genetic and exposure-history diversity represented was limited. Sampling was restricted to blood, and TCR repertoires in tissue are likely to differ from TCR repertoires in blood. Rarefaction of sorted-subset datasets indicated incomplete sequencing despite the large sequencing depth.

Taken from cysteine to phenylalanine, the CDR3 has 13 residues. Just the 39-base CDR3 DNA is kept, in frame starting at base 1. CDR1 and CDR2, per the germline V gene (reference sequence), are LNHDA and SQIVND. The junction shows trimming of 1 base on V and 1 base on J, plus 5 bases between the germline ends. Using the deep immunoSEQ assay, TCR CDR3 regions were amplified from genomic DNA by multiplex PCR. Extracted genomic DNA from each cell subset was spread evenly across all wells of several immunoSEQ 96-well plates, with each plate serving as a replicate. For sorted subsets, 200 to 250 ng of genomic DNA, equivalent to some 33,000 T cell genomes, went into each replicate PCR. The purified libraries were quantified using a Qubit 3.0 fluorometer, sized with a Bioanalyzer 2100, and then quantified again using the KAPA Library Quantification kit. Every immunoSEQ 96-well plate was sequenced on a dedicated single-read 150-cycle Illumina NextSeq 550 flow cell. Concerning the study's data processing: Because the immunoSEQ output held only junctional sequences and lacked quality scores, the filtering could not match the filtering applied to full-length reads. To assign V/J genes and CDR3, sequences were annotated against IMGT germline references using PyIR, a Python wrapper for IgBLAST v1.9. Reads with weak V/J assignments (E-value above 1e-6), missing CDR3, stop codons, out-of-frame junctions, or ambiguous translated residues were removed. V3J clonotypes were defined as sequences sharing the same inferred V gene, J gene, and CDR3 amino acid sequence. The percentage overlap between two repertoires was calculated by dividing the number of shared unique clonotypes by the size of the smaller repertoire. RTK rarefaction, the Chao1 estimator, and Recon v2.1 estimates of unobserved clonotypes were used to assess repertoire richness. Generation probabilities were computed with OLGA for all TCRbeta clonotypes obtained by the gDNA method from four donors. The table was pulled from immuneACCESS by TCRdb, which kept in-frame rearrangements only. Such tables lose some clones; where checked, under half of the loss comes from unresolved V genes, and the rest has no known cause. For V, J and clone size, that table is used; D and trimming come from the DNA. Across this sample there are some 2 million clones, with just under 95% seen only once. 1.1% of the sample goes to the ten largest clones.

CD8 naive samples were CD45RO-negative cells positively selected for CCR7, giving a CD45RA+CCR7+ population that excluded TemRA cells. Healthy HIV-negative adults with no recently reported acute infections or vaccinations were included as donors. Every donor was a Caucasian adult residing in Nashville, Tennessee, USA. After blood collection by leukapheresis, PBMCs were isolated using Ficoll-Histopaque density gradient centrifugation and then cryopreserved in the vapor phase of liquid nitrogen. Analytical flow cytometry was used to check the purity and quantity of every magnetically sorted T cell population. Genomic DNA was isolated from each sorted fraction and quantified by UV absorbance on a Nanodrop 2000c.

The TCR was taken from a man in his late teens or twenties in good health. The chain is made from TRBV19 and TRBJ2-7, with the D call tentatively TRBD1 or TRBD2, each fitting 5 bases. Sequenced input: naive CD8+ T cells sorted from blood. In the paper's terms, the cell subset or site label means: CD45RA+CCR7+. The nucleotide sequence is TGTGCCAGTAGTATAGGGGGGTCCTACGAGCAGTACTTC. It codes for CASSIGGSYEQYF.